Here is one T cell receptor (beta chain) with its context. Each contributor possessed a minimum of one pre-ART and a minimum of two post-ART PBMC samples. Survey-level immunoSEQ v3.0 assays were run. Data came from immunoSEQ multiplex PCR; TCRdb stores just in-frame clones and leaves some out. This table has around 19,000 clones, over 70% appearing once. Germline V gene sequence: CDR1 GTSNPN, CDR2 SVGIG (reference sequence). V gave up 0 bases and J gave up 3 bases; unmatched junction bases: 3. This CDR3 is 15 amino acids long. The data were obtained in a study of long-term antiretroviral therapy in people with HIV.

The input for sequencing was unsorted PBMCs, taken 0.3 years before starting antiretroviral therapy. The chain recombines TRBV30 with TRBJ2-1, with 9 nucleotides matching TRBD2. This clonotype was sampled from a man over 45 with HIV. Written as DNA, the CDR3 is TGTGCCTGGAGTGTAATAGCGGGAGACTACAATGAGCAGTTCTTC. Translating it yields CAWSVIAGDYNEQFF.